This TCR beta chain is from a study of response to subunit inactivated influenza vaccine. Findings and caveats of the study: Each seasonal influenza vaccination, the authors suggested, recruits few new T cells.

This clonotype showed up just a few times. Its antigen is unidentified. With 6 bases clipped from V and 6 bases from J, the junction kept 5 bases outside the gene matches. The CDR3 is 14 residues long. CDR1 and CDR2 from the germline V gene are MNHEY and SVGEGT. From the RT-PCR reads, TCRdb called clonotypes with MiXCR, one entry per CDR3 protein. Of 590,000 or so distinct CDR3 sequences listed, around 13% were seen once; the top ten hold 6% to 9.5%. Sequencing used PBMCs from blood, obtained less than 15 days before vaccination. The clonotype originates from a man aged 50 to 59 who received an inactivated influenza vaccine. V usage is TRBV6-2 or TRBV6-3 and J usage is TRBJ1-5; 10 positions agree with TRBD1. The CDR3 loop reads CASRTGGLGQPQHF. The CDR3 DNA sequence: TGTGCCAGCAGGACAGGGGGCTTGGGTCAGCCCCAGCATTTT.